The sequence of this T cell receptor (beta chain) was determined in a study of blood T cell repertoires in COVID-19. Background on the study: T cells, B-cell-depleted T cells, or PBMCs provided the cDNA or gDNA that served as material.

The CDR3 runs to 16 residues. Germline CDR1 SGDLS, CDR2 YYNGEE. The V gene end was trimmed by 0 bases and the J gene end by 6 bases; junction bases not matched to a gene: 8. Produced via immunoSEQ multiplex PCR; TCRdb's table is partial and in-frame only. The data contain 90,000 to 150,000 clones, about 90% of them singletons. The V call is TRBV9, the J call TRBJ2-2; TRBD1 agrees at 7 bases. The clonotype originates from a man aged 70 or older who had recovered from COVID-19. Sample: peripheral blood. The CDR3 coding sequence is TGTGCCAGCAGCGTAGCTCATCAGGGGACAGCCGGGGAGCTGTTTTTT. Translated, it gives CASSVAHQGTAGELFF.